The rows below give T cell receptor beta chains drawn from one sample of a study of post-analysis software for immune sequencing data. TCRdb re-analysed the PCR reads in MiXCR, keeping a single row per CDR3 protein. The sample includes over 150,000 distinct CDR3 sequences, around 28% of them seen just once. The sequencing sample was made of blood. The receptors were gathered from a girl aged 5-17 years with multiple sclerosis. CDR3s include the opening cysteine and the closing phenylalanine or tryptophan. The D gene is left open where the match is weak. Expanded clones get a size class; other rows say once, few or many, or leave the size out.

D gene: -; J gene: TRBJ1-6; clone size: -; V gene: TRBV20-1; CDR3 protein: CSARGQKSSYNSPLHF
D gene: TRBD1; J gene: TRBJ1-1; clone size: few; V gene: TRBV11-2; CDR3 protein: CASSSPGQRIEAFF
D gene: -; J gene: TRBJ1-4; clone size: -; V gene: TRBV10-3; CDR3 protein: CAISGRLNEKLFF
D gene: TRBD1; J gene: -; clone size: -; V gene: TRBV2; CDR3 protein: CATGTEVGETQYF
D gene: -; J gene: TRBJ2-3; clone size: -; V gene: TRBV20-1; CDR3 protein: CSAIEDVTQYF
D gene: TRBD1; J gene: -; clone size: -; V gene: TRBV6-5; CDR3 protein: CAGSYRKDRGYHEQYF
D gene: -; J gene: TRBJ1-2; clone size: few; V gene: TRBV7-2; CDR3 protein: CASSPIVLGVRGYTF
D gene: -; J gene: TRBJ2-2; clone size: few; V gene: TRBV5-5; CDR3 protein: CASSLAGVHTGELFF
D gene: TRBD1; J gene: TRBJ2-5; clone size: -; V gene: TRBV5-1; CDR3 protein: CARERDPKDRPQETQYF
D gene: -; J gene: TRBJ2-1; clone size: -; V gene: TRBV3-1; CDR3 protein: CASSQGTADNEQFF
D gene: -; J gene: TRBJ2-1; clone size: -; V gene: TRBV29-1; CDR3 protein: CSVEGVSAHGQFF
D gene: TRBD1; J gene: TRBJ2-1; clone size: -; V gene: TRBV20-1; CDR3 protein: CSARGSEGQHYNEQFF
D gene: -; J gene: TRBJ2-5; clone size: many; V gene: TRBV2; CDR3 protein: CASTRYWRGETQYF
D gene: -; J gene: -; clone size: -; V gene: TRBV12-3/TRBV12-4; CDR3 protein: CASSPLGARGETQYF
D gene: -; J gene: TRBJ2-3; clone size: -; V gene: TRBV29-1; CDR3 protein: CSVEGSGLATQYF
D gene: TRBD2; J gene: TRBJ2-3; clone size: many; V gene: TRBV29-1; CDR3 protein: CSGKGTSGRITDTQYF
D gene: TRBD2; J gene: TRBJ2-5; clone size: many; V gene: TRBV7-9; CDR3 protein: CASTSGKETQYF
D gene: -; J gene: TRBJ2-1; clone size: few; V gene: TRBV20-1; CDR3 protein: CSARTVYNEQFF
D gene: -; J gene: TRBJ1-6; clone size: -; V gene: TRBV27; CDR3 protein: CASSYRESSPLHF
D gene: TRBD1; J gene: TRBJ1-2; clone size: -; V gene: TRBV28; CDR3 protein: CASSFRTDRDAGYTF
D gene: -; J gene: TRBJ2-7; clone size: many; V gene: TRBV4-1; CDR3 protein: CASSQEDRAYEQYF
D gene: -; J gene: TRBJ1-2; clone size: -; V gene: TRBV20-1; CDR3 protein: CSARGGHEDGYTF
D gene: TRBD2; J gene: TRBJ2-1; clone size: -; V gene: TRBV11-2; CDR3 protein: CASSLDAGGPRDEQFF
D gene: TRBD1; J gene: TRBJ1-1; clone size: -; V gene: TRBV6-1; CDR3 protein: CASSEQGVNTEAFF
D gene: -; J gene: TRBJ1-1; clone size: few; V gene: TRBV6-5; CDR3 protein: CASSPHGRGNTEAFF
D gene: TRBD2; J gene: TRBJ2-3; clone size: many; V gene: TRBV29-1; CDR3 protein: CSAVTSGRPATQYF
D gene: -; J gene: TRBJ2-5; clone size: many; V gene: TRBV3-1; CDR3 protein: CASSRDQKGTQYF
D gene: -; J gene: TRBJ2-3; clone size: many; V gene: TRBV7-2; CDR3 protein: CASSQGRTDTQYF
D gene: -; J gene: TRBJ2-7; clone size: many; V gene: TRBV7-3; CDR3 protein: CASSIDGTTPYEQYF
D gene: -; J gene: TRBJ2-3; clone size: -; V gene: TRBV28; CDR3 protein: CASSLRGVVRGTDTQYF
D gene: -; J gene: TRBJ2-5; clone size: many; V gene: TRBV27; CDR3 protein: CASSPGRETQYF
D gene: TRBD2; J gene: TRBJ2-7; clone size: many; V gene: TRBV5-1; CDR3 protein: CASSLARGTTYEQYF
D gene: -; J gene: TRBJ1-2; clone size: -; V gene: TRBV30; CDR3 protein: CAWTWGRDYGYTF
D gene: TRBD1; J gene: TRBJ2-3; clone size: few; V gene: TRBV7-8; CDR3 protein: CASSITGVIWADTQYF
D gene: TRBD2; J gene: TRBJ2-4; clone size: many; V gene: TRBV9; CDR3 protein: CASSVSAGENIQYF
D gene: -; J gene: TRBJ2-7; clone size: many; V gene: TRBV20-1; CDR3 protein: CSARPPTAYEQYF
D gene: -; J gene: TRBJ2-2; clone size: -; V gene: TRBV11-2; CDR3 protein: CASSLDPGERFF
D gene: TRBD1; J gene: TRBJ2-2; clone size: -; V gene: TRBV18; CDR3 protein: CASSPRTGGTGELFF
D gene: TRBD2; J gene: TRBJ2-5; clone size: many; V gene: TRBV7-3; CDR3 protein: CASSLVAGVRETQYF
D gene: TRBD2; J gene: TRBJ2-7; clone size: -; V gene: TRBV4-1; CDR3 protein: CASSQGTAGDYEQHF
D gene: -; J gene: TRBJ2-1; clone size: few; V gene: TRBV20-1; CDR3 protein: CSVPASENANEQFF
D gene: TRBD2; J gene: TRBJ2-7; clone size: -; V gene: TRBV18; CDR3 protein: CASSPGRVSIEQYF
D gene: TRBD1; J gene: TRBJ1-6; clone size: many; V gene: TRBV12-3/TRBV12-4; CDR3 protein: CASSPGTGGNSPLHF
D gene: TRBD2; J gene: TRBJ2-5; clone size: many; V gene: TRBV15; CDR3 protein: CATSREYSGEETQYF
D gene: TRBD2; J gene: -; clone size: -; V gene: TRBV28; CDR3 protein: CVSSFASGIREQYF
D gene: -; J gene: TRBJ1-6; clone size: few; V gene: TRBV9; CDR3 protein: CASSVGGYNSPLHF
D gene: -; J gene: TRBJ2-3; clone size: many; V gene: TRBV24-1; CDR3 protein: CATSASESLVDTQYF
D gene: -; J gene: TRBJ2-7; clone size: -; V gene: TRBV25-1; CDR3 protein: CASSDFEASAYEQYF
D gene: -; J gene: TRBJ1-2; clone size: -; V gene: TRBV3-1; CDR3 protein: CASSQDVAADGYTF
D gene: -; J gene: TRBJ1-5; clone size: -; V gene: TRBV2; CDR3 protein: CASSERPGELYWQPQHF
D gene: -; J gene: TRBJ1-4; clone size: -; V gene: TRBV15; CDR3 protein: CATSRGGEKLFF
D gene: -; J gene: TRBJ2-3; clone size: once; V gene: TRBV12-3/TRBV12-4; CDR3 protein: CASRPADAQYF
D gene: TRBD2; J gene: TRBJ2-1; clone size: -; V gene: TRBV5-1; CDR3 protein: CASSLYERGVYNEQFF
D gene: TRBD2; J gene: TRBJ2-4; clone size: many; V gene: TRBV20-1; CDR3 protein: CSARSRPRTSGSPSRGNIQYF
D gene: -; J gene: TRBJ1-1; clone size: -; V gene: TRBV5-1; CDR3 protein: CASSPLTVNTEAFF
D gene: -; J gene: TRBJ2-5; clone size: many; V gene: TRBV29-1; CDR3 protein: CSADGGDGSETQYF
D gene: -; J gene: TRBJ1-1; clone size: many; V gene: TRBV27; CDR3 protein: CASSLVLDTEAFF
D gene: -; J gene: TRBJ2-3; clone size: -; V gene: TRBV7-6; CDR3 protein: CASSLSFSTDTQYF
D gene: -; J gene: TRBJ1-2; clone size: -; V gene: TRBV12-3/TRBV12-4; CDR3 protein: CASSFSGASYGYTF
D gene: TRBD1; J gene: TRBJ2-7; clone size: many; V gene: TRBV7-9; CDR3 protein: CASSPTGGVYEQYF